Listed below are T cell receptor beta chains from one sample, sequenced in a study of molecular identifiers for immune sequencing clone quantification. TCRdb processed the PCR reads anew with MiXCR; each CDR3 protein has one entry. The repertoire includes approximately 320,000 distinct CDR3 sequences, about 23% of them detected once, and roughly 0.7% sits in the top ten. Sequencing was performed on naive CD8+ T cells from blood, with Jurkat cell RNA spiked in. These receptors were obtained from a human donor in good health. Some libraries in this study had Jurkat cell RNA spiked in. Each CDR3 is given with its conserved first and last residue. A D gene is named only where the DNA matches it firmly. Part of the rows lack a size; the others show once, few, many or a class for expanded clones.

NA NA TRBJ2-7 TRBV6-5 TGTGCCAGCAGTTACTCGACGGAGTACTACGAGCAGTACTTC CASSYSTEYYEQYF
few NA TRBJ2-2 TRBV12-3/TRBV12-4 TGTGCCAGCAGTTTGTTCGGGGGCGGGAACACCGGGGAGCTGTTTTTT CASSLFGGGNTGELFF
NA NA TRBJ2-3 TRBV7-9 TGTGCCAGCAGCGGCTCTGGCGGACTCACAGGTGCGCAGTGTTTT CASSGSGGLTGAQCF
few NA TRBJ2-3 TRBV11-2 TGTGCCAGCAGCTTAGGTCGGACATTTGGCACAGATACGCAGTATTTT CASSLGRTFGTDTQYF
NA NA TRBJ2-5 TRBV12-3/TRBV12-4 TGTGCCAGCGGTGAGGACGGGGGGCGAGAGACCCAGTACTTC CASGEDGGRETQYF
few NA TRBJ1-1 TRBV27 TGTGCCAGCAGTTCACCCGGGACTAACACTGAAGCTTTCTTT CASSSPGTNTEAFF
many NA TRBJ2-5 TRBV7-2 TGTGCCAGCAGCTTAGGTGTCAGGGAAGACCAAGAGACCCAGTACTTC CASSLGVREDQETQYF
many NA TRBJ2-1 TRBV7-2 TGTGCCAGCAGCTCTGGCCTAGCCAATGAGCAGTTCTTC CASSSGLANEQFF
many TRBD2 TRBJ2-3 TRBV12-3/TRBV12-4 TGTGCCAGCAGTCCCGGGACTAGCAGGCAGTATTTT CASSPGTSRQYF
many TRBD1 TRBJ1-5 TRBV28 TGTGCCAGCAGTTTAAGTCGGACAGGGGGTCAGCCCCAGCATTTT CASSLSRTGGQPQHF
many TRBD1 TRBJ1-4 TRBV29-1 TGCAGCGTTGAAGAGTCTTCCTCGGGACAGGGAGGGGAAAAACTGTTTTTT CSVEESSSGQGGEKLFF
NA NA TRBJ1-4 TRBV3-1 TGTGCCAGCAGCCAAGCGGACCCGGGGGGTGAAAAACTGTTTTTT CASSQADPGGEKLFF
many NA TRBJ1-5 TRBV6-5 TGTGCCAGCAGTTTCCGTGGGGATCAGCCCCAGCATTTT CASSFRGDQPQHF
NA NA TRBJ2-2 TRBV24-1 TGTGCCACCAGTGGGATAGTGGAGGACACCGGGGAGCTGGTTTTT CATSGIVEDTGELVF